Listed below are T cell receptor beta chains from one sample, sequenced in a study of blood T cell repertoires in COVID-19. The data were produced by immunoSEQ multiplex PCR, yet TCRdb's version contains in-frame clones alone and is incomplete. The repertoire has about 89,000 clones, approximately 90% of them found once; the top ten carry about 0.51%. Sequenced input: peripheral blood. All receptors derive from a man between 60 and 75 years old with acute or convalescent COVID-19. Each CDR3 is given with its conserved first and last residue. Each record gives: CDR3 length, V gene, CDR3 protein.

16,TRBV14,CASSQGRQGLVNEQYF
16,TRBV4-1,CASSQDHPGAKSPLHF
15,TRBV6-5,CASRPTGYAGNTIYF
15,TRBV5-1,CASSLEGQGIGELFF
11,TRBV6-5,CASSRDNEAFF
14,TRBV5-4,CASSLRGLTNEQFF
16,TRBV4-1,CASSQEDRGPGTEAFF
15,TRBV6-4,CASSEQGGDTGELFF
14,TRBV6-5,CASCVDRGNTEAFF
15,TRBV7-3,CASSSTSGGYNEQFF
17,TRBV12-5,CASGLVLGAGAKNIQYF
15,TRBV2,CASSAGQHYNSPLHF
15,TRBV27,CASSLREGGTGELFF
16,TRBV19,CASSHPGQPSTDTQYF
16,TRBV5-5,CASNPDGTGIVYEQYF
14,TRBV7-9,CASTQTDMNTEAFF